This T cell receptor beta chain derives from a study of PD-1 blockade in classical Hodgkin lymphoma. This clone turned up a few times. Its antigen is currently unknown. One end of the junction is discordant with germline, which a read error may explain. Sequenced by immunoSEQ multiplex PCR; TCRdb stores in-frame clones only, minus some. Of around 50,000 clones detected, about 75% appear once; the ten largest clones hold 9.5% to 15%. The time point is: cycle 4 day 1 (C4D1), after five to seven weeks of nivolumab. Each patient relapsed following autologous stem cell transplantation, and prior brentuximab vedotin exposure differed. Findings of the study overall: Significant TCR diversity gains by C4D1 occurred in CD4+ but not CD8+ cells.

The CDR3 has 17 residues. The germline CDR1 and CDR2 sequences are MGHRA and YSYEKL. The J gene is TRBJ2-3, the V gene TRBV4-1; D is perhaps TRBD2 (5 bases). The source was peripheral blood mononuclear cells (PBMCs), collected before the fourth cycle of nivolumab. The source of this sequence is a human donor with classical Hodgkin lymphoma. The chain's CDR3 is CASNQVEGLENTDTQYF. CDR3 sequence (DNA): TGCGCCAGCAACCAAGTGGAAGGACTTGAAAACACAGATACGCAGTATTTT.